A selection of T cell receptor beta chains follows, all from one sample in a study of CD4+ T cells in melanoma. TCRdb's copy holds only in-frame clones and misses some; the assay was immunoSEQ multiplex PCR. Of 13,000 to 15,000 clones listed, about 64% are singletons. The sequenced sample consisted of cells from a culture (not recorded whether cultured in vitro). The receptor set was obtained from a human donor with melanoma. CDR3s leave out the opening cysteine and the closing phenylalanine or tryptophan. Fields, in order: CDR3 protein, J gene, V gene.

ASSIRTAPPYASRVPEAF,TRBJ1-1,TRBV19
ASSPTSGELF,TRBJ2-2,TRBV4-2
ASRRGNNQPQH,TRBJ1-5,TRBV7-3
ASSVLAGYNEQF,TRBJ2-1,TRBV2
ASSYEANYGYT,TRBJ1-2,TRBV6-6
ASSRQGRSGNTIY,TRBJ1-3,TRBV6-5
ASSDWFRVAGNTIY,TRBJ1-3,TRBV6-1
ASILAGGPYNEQF,TRBJ2-1,TRBV6-1
ASRHGAGELF,TRBJ2-2,TRBV2
ASSERWESYEQY,TRBJ2-7,TRBV2
ASSLDRANTEAF,TRBJ1-1,TRBV18
ASSQTVGHTIY,TRBJ1-3,TRBV4-1
ASSPRDRQETQY,TRBJ2-5,TRBV7-2
ASGSRQGNEKLF,TRBJ1-4,TRBV12-5
ASTQTGGNTIY,TRBJ1-3,TRBV7-2
ASSQKGARGGMDEAF,TRBJ1-1,TRBV4-1
ASNGNRLAGAGELF,TRBJ2-2,TRBV19
SVEVGAQETQY,TRBJ2-5,TRBV29-1
AGGSRDDRGAF,TRBJ1-1,TRBV7-9
ASSVSGPGGQF,TRBJ2-1,TRBV6-5
ASSVRQGSTDTQY,TRBJ2-3,TRBV5-4
ASSDRTRSSYEQY,TRBJ2-7,TRBV2
ASSFGSVREGAYEQY,TRBJ2-7,TRBV7-9
ASSLVGTIETQY,TRBJ2-5,TRBV7-6
ASSQALGERNIQY,TRBJ2-4,TRBV4-1
ASSHSIGRTGGNSPLH,TRBJ1-6,TRBV14
ASSFFSLEETQY,TRBJ2-5,TRBV5-1
ASSLKGLADTQY,TRBJ2-3,TRBV5-1
ASSVSSNQPQH,TRBJ1-5,TRBV2
ASSSNPGPYNEQF,TRBJ2-1,TRBV5-1
ASSLTSSRGGYEQY,TRBJ2-7,TRBV5-1
ASSLVMGQPNTEAF,TRBJ1-1,TRBV11-2
ASSLNSNTEAF,TRBJ1-1,TRBV7-9
ARSPGGARTNEKLF,TRBJ1-4,TRBV30
ASRVTYSPGNTIY,TRBJ1-3,TRBV6-6
ASSLTQGGEKLF,TRBJ1-4,TRBV5-5
ASSLGTATEAF,TRBJ1-1,TRBV5-6
ASSYDRAKNIQY,TRBJ2-4,TRBV5-6
ASSLEQGRGYGYT,TRBJ1-2,TRBV5-4
ACGTGGSYT,TRBJ1-2,TRBV2
ASREGTGNTIY,TRBJ1-3,TRBV5-1
ASSQDRTSGGQETQY,TRBJ2-5,TRBV4-1
ASRVQPNSNQPQH,TRBJ1-5,TRBV6-5
ASSLHHRGEQY,TRBJ2-7,TRBV6-6
ASSPWTGAGNTIY,TRBJ1-3,TRBV7-2
ASSLIVTGSAEAF,TRBJ1-1,TRBV5-5
SARTQNNEQF,TRBJ2-1,TRBV29-1
ASRVGGQADTQY,TRBJ2-3,TRBV27
ASEPGQGAPDYGYT,TRBJ1-2,TRBV4-1
ASSYKAGQGLF,TRBJ1-4,TRBV11-2
ASSQETDTQY,TRBJ2-3,TRBV4-2
ASSLRGANTEAF,TRBJ1-1,TRBV4-2